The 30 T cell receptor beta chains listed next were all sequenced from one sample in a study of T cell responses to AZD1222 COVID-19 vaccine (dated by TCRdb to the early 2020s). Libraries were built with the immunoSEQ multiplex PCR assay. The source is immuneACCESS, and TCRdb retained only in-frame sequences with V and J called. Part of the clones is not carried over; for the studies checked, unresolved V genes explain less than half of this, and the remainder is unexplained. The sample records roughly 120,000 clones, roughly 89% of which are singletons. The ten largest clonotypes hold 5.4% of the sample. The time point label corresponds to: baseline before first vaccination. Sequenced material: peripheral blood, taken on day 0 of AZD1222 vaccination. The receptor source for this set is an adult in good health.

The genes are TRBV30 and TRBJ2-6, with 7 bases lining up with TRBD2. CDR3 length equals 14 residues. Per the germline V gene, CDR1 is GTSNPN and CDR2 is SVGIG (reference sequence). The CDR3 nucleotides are TGTGCAGCGGGACTGCGCTCTGGGGCCAACGTCCTGACTTTC. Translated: CAAGLRSGANVLTF.

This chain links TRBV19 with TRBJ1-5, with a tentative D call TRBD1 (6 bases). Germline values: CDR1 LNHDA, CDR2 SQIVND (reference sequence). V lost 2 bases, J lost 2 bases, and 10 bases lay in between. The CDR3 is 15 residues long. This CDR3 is CASSIFRGGNQPQHF. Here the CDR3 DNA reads TGTGCCAGTAGTATATTCAGGGGAGGCAATCAGCCCCAGCATTTT.

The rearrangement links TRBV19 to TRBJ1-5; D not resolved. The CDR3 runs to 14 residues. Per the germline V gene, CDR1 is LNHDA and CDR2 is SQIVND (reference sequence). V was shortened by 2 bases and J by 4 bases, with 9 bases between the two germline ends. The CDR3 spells CASSISDWNQPQHF. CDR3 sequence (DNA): TGTGCCAGTAGTATATCGGACTGGAATCAGCCCCAGCATTTT.

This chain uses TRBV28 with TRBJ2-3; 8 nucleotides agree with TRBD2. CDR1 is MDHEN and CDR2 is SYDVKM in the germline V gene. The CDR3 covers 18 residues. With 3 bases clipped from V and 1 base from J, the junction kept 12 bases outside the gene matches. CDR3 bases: TGTGCCAGCAGTTTTGTACTAGCGGCCTCATGGGGCACAGATACGCAGTATTTT. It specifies CASSFVLAASWGTDTQYF.

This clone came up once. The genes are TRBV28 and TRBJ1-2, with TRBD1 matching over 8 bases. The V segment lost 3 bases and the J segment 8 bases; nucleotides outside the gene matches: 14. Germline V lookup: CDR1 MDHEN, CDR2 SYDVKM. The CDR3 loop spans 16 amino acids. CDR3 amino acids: CASSLVSGQGFNGYTF. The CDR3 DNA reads TGTGCCAGCAGTTTGGTTTCTGGACAGGGATTTAACGGCTACACCTTC.

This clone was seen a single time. Here the CDR3 reads CASSLSPDRGNQPQHF. As DNA, the CDR3 is TGTGCCAGCAGTTTATCGCCGGACAGGGGTAATCAGCCCCAGCATTTT. V gene TRBV27 combines with J gene TRBJ1-5, with TRBD1 matching over 9 bases. Trimming took 0 bases from V and 4 from J; bases not matched to a gene: 4. Germline lookup yields CDR1 MNHEY and CDR2 SMNVEV (reference sequence). The CDR3 extends over 16 amino acids.

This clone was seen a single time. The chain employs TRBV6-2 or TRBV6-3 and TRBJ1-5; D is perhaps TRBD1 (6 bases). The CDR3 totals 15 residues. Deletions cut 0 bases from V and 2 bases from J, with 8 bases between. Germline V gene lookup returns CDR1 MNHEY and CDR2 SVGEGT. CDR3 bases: TGTGCCAGCAGTTACTCGGGGGGCGGCAATCAGCCCCAGCATTTT. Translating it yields CASSYSGGGNQPQHF.

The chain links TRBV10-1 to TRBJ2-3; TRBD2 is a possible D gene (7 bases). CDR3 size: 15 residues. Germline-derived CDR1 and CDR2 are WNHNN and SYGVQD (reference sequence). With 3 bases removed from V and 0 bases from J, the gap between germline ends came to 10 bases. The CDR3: CASSEGGASTDTQYF. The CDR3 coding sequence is TGCGCCAGCAGTGAAGGGGGGGCTAGCACAGATACGCAGTATTTT.

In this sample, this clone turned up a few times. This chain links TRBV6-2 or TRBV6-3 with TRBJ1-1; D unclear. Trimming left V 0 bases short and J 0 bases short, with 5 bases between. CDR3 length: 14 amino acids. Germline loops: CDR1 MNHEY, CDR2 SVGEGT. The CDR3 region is CASSYSIVNTEAFF. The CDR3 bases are TGTGCCAGCAGTTACTCGATCGTGAACACTGAAGCTTTCTTT.

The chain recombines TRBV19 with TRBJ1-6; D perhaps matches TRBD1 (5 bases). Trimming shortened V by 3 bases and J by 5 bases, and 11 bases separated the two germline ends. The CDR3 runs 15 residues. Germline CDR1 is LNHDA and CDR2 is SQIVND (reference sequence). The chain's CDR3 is CASSILTADNSPLHF. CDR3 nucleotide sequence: TGTGCCAGTAGTATTCTGACAGCTGATAATTCACCCCTCCACTTT.

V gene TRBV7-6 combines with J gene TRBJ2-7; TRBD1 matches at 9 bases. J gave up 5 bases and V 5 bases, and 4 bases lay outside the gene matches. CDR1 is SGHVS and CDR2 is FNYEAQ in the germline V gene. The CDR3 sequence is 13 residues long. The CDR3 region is CASSVGQGNEQYF. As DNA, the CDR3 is TGTGCCAGCAGCGTGGGACAGGGTAACGAGCAGTACTTC.

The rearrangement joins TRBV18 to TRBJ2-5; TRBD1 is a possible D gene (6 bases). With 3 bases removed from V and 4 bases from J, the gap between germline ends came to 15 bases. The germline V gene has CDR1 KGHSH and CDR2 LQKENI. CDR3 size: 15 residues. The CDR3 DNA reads TGTGCCAGCTCACCTTTGGGGGCAAAAGGAGAGACCCAGTACTTC. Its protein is CASSPLGAKGETQYF.

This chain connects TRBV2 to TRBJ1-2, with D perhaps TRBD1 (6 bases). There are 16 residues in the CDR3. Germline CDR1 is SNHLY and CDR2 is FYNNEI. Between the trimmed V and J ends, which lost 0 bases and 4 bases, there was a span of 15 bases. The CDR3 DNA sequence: TGTGCCAGCAGTGAAGCAGGTCCAGGGGCTGGCTATGGCTACACCTTC. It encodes CASSEAGPGAGYGYTF. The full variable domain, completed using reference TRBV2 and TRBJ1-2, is EPEVTQTPSHQVTQMGQEVILRCVPISNHLYFYWYRQILGQKVEFLVSFYNNEISEKSEIFDDQFSVERPDGSNFTLKIRSTKLEDSAMYFCASSEAGPGAGYGYTFGSGTRLTVV.

The CDR3 loop reads CSASAFAFEAFF. As DNA, the CDR3 is TGCAGTGCTAGTGCGTTCGCCTTTGAAGCTTTCTTT. V usage is TRBV20-1 and J usage is TRBJ1-1, with D hard to call. This CDR3 comprises 12 residues. The germline CDR1 and CDR2 sequences are DFQATT and SNEGSKA (reference sequence). Trimming removed 3 bases from V and 7 bases from J, with 12 bases in between.

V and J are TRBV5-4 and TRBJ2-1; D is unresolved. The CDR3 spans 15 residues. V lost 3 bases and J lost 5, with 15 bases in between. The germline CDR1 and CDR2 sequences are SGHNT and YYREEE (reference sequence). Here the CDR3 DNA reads TGTGCCAGCAGCTCACCCCTTCATACGGACAATGAGCAGTTCTTC. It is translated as CASSSPLHTDNEQFF. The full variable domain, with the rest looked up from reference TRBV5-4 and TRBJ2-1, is ETGVTQSPTHLIKTRGQQVTLRCSSQSGHNTVSWYQQALGQGPQFIFQYYREEENGRGNFPPRFSGLQFPNYSSELNVNALELDDSALYLCASSSPLHTDNEQFFGPGTRLTVL.

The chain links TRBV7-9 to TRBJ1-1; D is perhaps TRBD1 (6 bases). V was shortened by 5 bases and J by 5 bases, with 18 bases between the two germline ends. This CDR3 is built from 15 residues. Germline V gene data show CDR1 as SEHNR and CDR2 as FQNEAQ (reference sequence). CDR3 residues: CASSIEGGAVTEAFF. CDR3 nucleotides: TGTGCCAGCAGCATAGAAGGGGGGGCTGTGACTGAAGCTTTCTTT.

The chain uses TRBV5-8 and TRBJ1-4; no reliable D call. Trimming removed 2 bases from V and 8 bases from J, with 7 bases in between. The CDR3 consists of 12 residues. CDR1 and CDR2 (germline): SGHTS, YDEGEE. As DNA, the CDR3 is TGTGCCAGCAGCTTCTGGCAGGAAAAACTGTTTTTT. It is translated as CASSFWQEKLFF.

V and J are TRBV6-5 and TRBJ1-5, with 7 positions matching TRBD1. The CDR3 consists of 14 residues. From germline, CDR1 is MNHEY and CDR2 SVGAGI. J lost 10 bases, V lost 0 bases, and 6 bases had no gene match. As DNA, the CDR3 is TGTGCCAGCAGTTACTCAGGAGGGGACAGTCCCCAGCATTTT. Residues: CASSYSGGDSPQHF.

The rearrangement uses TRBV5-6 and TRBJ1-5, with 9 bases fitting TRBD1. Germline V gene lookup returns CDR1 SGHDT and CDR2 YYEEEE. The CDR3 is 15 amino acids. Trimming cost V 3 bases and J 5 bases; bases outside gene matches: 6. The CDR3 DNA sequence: TGTGCCAGCAGCTCCGGGACAGGGAGATATCAGCCCCAGCATTTT. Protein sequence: CASSSGTGRYQPQHF.

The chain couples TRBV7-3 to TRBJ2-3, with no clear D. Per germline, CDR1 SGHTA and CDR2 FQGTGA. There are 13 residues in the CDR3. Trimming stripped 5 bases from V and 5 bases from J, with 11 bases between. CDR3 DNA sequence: TGTGCCAGCAGCCCAGACTTCCTAGATACGCAGTATTTT. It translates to CASSPDFLDTQYF.

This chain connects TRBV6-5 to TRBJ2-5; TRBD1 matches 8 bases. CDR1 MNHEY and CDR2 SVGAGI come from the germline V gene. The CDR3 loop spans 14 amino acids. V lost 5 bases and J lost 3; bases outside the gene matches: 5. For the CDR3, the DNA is TGTGCCAGCAGTCATACAGGGGGGAAAGAGACCCAGTACTTC. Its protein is CASSHTGGKETQYF.

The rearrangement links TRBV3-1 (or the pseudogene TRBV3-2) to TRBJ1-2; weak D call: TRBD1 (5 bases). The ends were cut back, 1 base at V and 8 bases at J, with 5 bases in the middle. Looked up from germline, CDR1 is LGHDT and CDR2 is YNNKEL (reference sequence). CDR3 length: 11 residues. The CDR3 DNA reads TGTGCCAGCAGCCAAGGGGGCGGCTACACCTTC. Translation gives CASSQGGGYTF.

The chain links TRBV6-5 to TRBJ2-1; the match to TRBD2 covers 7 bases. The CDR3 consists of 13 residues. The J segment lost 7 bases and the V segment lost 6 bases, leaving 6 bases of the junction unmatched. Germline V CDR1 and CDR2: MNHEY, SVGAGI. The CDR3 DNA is TGTGCCAGCAGCCGGACCGGGAGGAATGAGCAGTTCTTC. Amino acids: CASSRTGRNEQFF.

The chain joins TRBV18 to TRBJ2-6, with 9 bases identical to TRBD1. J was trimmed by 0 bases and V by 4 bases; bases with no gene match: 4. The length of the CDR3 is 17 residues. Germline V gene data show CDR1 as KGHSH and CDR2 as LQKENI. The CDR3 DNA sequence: TGTGCCAGCTCACTAGACAGGGGGAGCTCTGGGGCCAACGTCCTGACTTTC. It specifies CASSLDRGSSGANVLTF.

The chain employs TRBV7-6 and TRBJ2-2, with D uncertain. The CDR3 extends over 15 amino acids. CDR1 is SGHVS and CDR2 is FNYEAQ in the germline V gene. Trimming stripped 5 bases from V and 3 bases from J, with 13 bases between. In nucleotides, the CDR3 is TGTGCCAGCAGCGATTTCAATCACGACACCGGGGAGCTGTTTTTT. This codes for CASSDFNHDTGELFF.

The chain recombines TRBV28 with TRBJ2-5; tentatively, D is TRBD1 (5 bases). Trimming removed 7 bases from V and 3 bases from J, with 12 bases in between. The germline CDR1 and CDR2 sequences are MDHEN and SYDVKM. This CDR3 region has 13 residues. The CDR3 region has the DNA TGTGCCAGCAACCTCGGCAGGGAAGAGACCCAGTACTTC. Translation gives CASNLGREETQYF.

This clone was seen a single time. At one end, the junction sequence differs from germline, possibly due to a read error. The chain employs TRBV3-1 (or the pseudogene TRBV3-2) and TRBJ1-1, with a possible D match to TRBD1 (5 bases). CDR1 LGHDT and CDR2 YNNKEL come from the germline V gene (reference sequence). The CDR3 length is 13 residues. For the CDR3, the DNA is TGTGCCAGCAGCCAATTTGGAAAACCCGGGACCTCCTTT. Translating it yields CASSQFGKPGTSF.

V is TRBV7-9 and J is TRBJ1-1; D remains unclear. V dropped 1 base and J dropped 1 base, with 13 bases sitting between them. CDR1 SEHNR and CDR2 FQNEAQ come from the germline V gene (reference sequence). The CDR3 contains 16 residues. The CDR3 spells CASSLVSGVGNTEAFF. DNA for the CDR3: TGTGCCAGCAGCTTAGTTTCCGGGGTCGGGAACACTGAAGCTTTCTTT.

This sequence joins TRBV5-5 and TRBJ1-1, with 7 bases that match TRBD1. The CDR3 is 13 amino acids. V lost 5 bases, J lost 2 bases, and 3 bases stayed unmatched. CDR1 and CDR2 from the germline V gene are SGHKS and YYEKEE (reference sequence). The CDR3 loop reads CASRRQGNTEAFF. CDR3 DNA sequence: TGTGCCAGCAGGCGACAGGGAAACACTGAAGCTTTCTTT.

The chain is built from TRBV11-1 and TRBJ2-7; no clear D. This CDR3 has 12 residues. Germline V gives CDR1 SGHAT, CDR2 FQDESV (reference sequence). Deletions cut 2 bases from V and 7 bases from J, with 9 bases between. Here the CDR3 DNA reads TGTGCCAGCAGCTTATCAGTCGGTGAGCAGTACTTC. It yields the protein CASSLSVGEQYF.